This T cell receptor beta chain comes out of a study of T-cell memory formation after mild COVID-19. Study outcomes and limitations: Pre-infection memory held some responding clones, suggesting pre-existing cross-reactive T cells responded.

Per the germline V gene, CDR1 is SEHNR and CDR2 is FQNEAQ (reference sequence). The CDR3 is 14 residues long. On this clonotype: What it recognizes is unknown. Germline is not matched at one junction end, which may reflect a read error.

After 5'RACE with constant-segment primers, TCR alpha and TCR beta cDNA libraries carrying sample barcodes and UMIs were obtained. TCRdb reprocessed the 5' RACE reads with MiXCR, giving one entry per CDR3 protein. The sample comprises roughly 600,000 distinct CDR3 sequences, around 17% of which are singletons, and more than 10% rests with the top ten. This clonotype was sampled from an adult woman who had mild COVID-19 (a few samples of this study predate the infection). Cell type and time point are not known. Sequencing was done on a sample of PBMCs or a T cell subset sorted from them (not recorded which). The genes are TRBV7-9 and TRBJ2-7; D remains unclear. CDR3 coding DNA: TGTGACAGCAGCTTTTCTACGAGCTCCTACGAGCAGTACTTC. Residues: CDSSFSTSSYEQYF.